The 25 T cell receptor beta chains below all came from one sample that was sequenced in a study of a mutant IDH1 vaccine in newly diagnosed glioma. These receptors have no known antigen. Time point given: week 5, during vaccination. Doses consisted of 300 ug of mutant IDH1 20-mer peptide each, paired with topical imiquimod. Only in-frame clones appear in the TCRdb table, and some are missing; sequencing was by immunoSEQ multiplex PCR. The sample lists over 50,000 clones, 75% to 90% occurring once. Material: PBMCs, obtained from a glioma patient whose treatment included an IDH1 peptide vaccine. The receptors were gathered from a woman aged 40 to 49 with glioma.

The chain is built from TRBV18 and TRBJ2-7, with a tentative D call TRBD1 (5 bases). The CDR3 has 14 amino acids. Per the germline V gene, CDR1 is KGHSH and CDR2 is LQKENI. Trimming took off 3 bases at V and 5 bases at J, with 14 bases between the two ends. CDR3 loop: CASSPTLLGDEQYF. The CDR3 coding sequence is TGTGCCAGCTCACCTACTCTTTTAGGGGACGAGCAGTACTTC.

This chain connects TRBV19 to TRBJ2-3; D might be TRBD1 or TRBD2, each matching 5 bases. V was trimmed by 3 bases and J by 2 bases, leaving 9 bases between them. Germline-derived CDR1 and CDR2 are LNHDA and SQIVND (reference sequence). The CDR3 extends over 14 amino acids. CDR3 amino acids: CASSIGDPTDTQYF. The CDR3 DNA is TGTGCCAGTAGTATTGGGGACCCCACAGATACGCAGTATTTT.

The V and J genes are TRBV9 and TRBJ1-4; 9 bases agree with TRBD1. CDR1 and CDR2 from the germline V gene are SGDLS and YYNGEE. This CDR3 has 14 residues. The V segment lost 3 bases and the J segment 8 bases; nucleotides outside the gene matches: 5. Here the CDR3 DNA reads TGTGCCAGCAGCGATGGACAGGGGAACGAAAAACTGTTTTTT. This translates into CASSDGQGNEKLFF.

This clone was recorded once. The genes are TRBV7-2 and TRBJ2-1; a possible D gene is TRBD2 (6 bases). Looked up from germline, CDR1 is SGHTA and CDR2 is FQGNSA. The CDR3 totals 16 residues. With 5 bases removed from V and 5 bases from J, the gap between germline ends came to 19 bases. This chain's CDR3 is CASSAPLASEDNEQFF. The CDR3 nucleotides are TGTGCCAGCAGCGCCCCCCTGGCTAGCGAGGACAATGAGCAGTTCTTC. Combining the CDR3 with reference TRBV7-2 and TRBJ2-1 gives the whole variable domain GAGVSQSPSNKVTEKGKDVELRCDPISGHTALYWYRQSLGQGLEFLIYFQGNSAPDKSGLPSDRFSAERTGGSVSTLTIQRTQQEDSAVYLCASSAPLASEDNEQFFGPGTRLTVL.

The V and J genes are TRBV7-8 and TRBJ1-5, with a weak D call TRBD1 (6 bases). Germline V gene data show CDR1 as SGHVS and CDR2 as FQNEAQ. V was cut by 4 bases and J by 7 bases, with 14 bases left in between. The CDR3 loop spans 14 amino acids. CDR3 sequence (DNA): TGTGCCAGCAGCTCTACAGGGCTGGGGCAGCCCCAGCATTTT. Translating it yields CASSSTGLGQPQHF.

This sequence joins TRBV5-1 and TRBJ2-3; D may match TRBD1 or TRBD2 (5 bases each). The CDR3 is 15 amino acids. V was shortened by 8 bases and J by 4 bases, with 20 bases between the two germline ends. Germline CDR1 is SGHRS and CDR2 is YFSETQ. The CDR3 loop is CASSLPGRRPDTQYF. The CDR3 DNA reads TGCGCCAGTAGCCTTCCGGGACGAAGGCCAGATACGCAGTATTTT.

This clone was seen a single time. The rearrangement uses TRBV6-5 and TRBJ2-3; TRBD2 might be the D (6 bases). Per the germline V gene, CDR1 is MNHEY and CDR2 is SVGAGI. The CDR3 loop spans 16 amino acids. The ends were cut back, 0 bases at V and 1 base at J, with 11 bases in the middle. This CDR3 reads CASSYSNPGGTDTQYF. For the CDR3, the DNA is TGTGCCAGCAGTTACTCGAATCCGGGGGGCACAGATACGCAGTATTTT.

This clone occurred once. V usage is TRBV4-1 and J usage is TRBJ1-1; a possible D gene is TRBD1 (6 bases). Germline CDR1 MGHRA, CDR2 YSYEKL. V dropped 4 bases and J dropped 5 bases, with 23 bases sitting between them. This CDR3 has 17 residues. In nucleotides, the CDR3 is TGCGCCAGCAGCCCCCTCGGGGGTGGGACACAAGGAACTGAAGCTTTCTTT. Its protein is CASSPLGGGTQGTEAFF.

The chain carries TRBV30 and TRBJ1-5, with D unclear. The germline V gene encodes CDR1 GTSNPN and CDR2 SVGIG (reference sequence). Trimming removed 0 bases from V and 7 bases from J, with 10 bases in between. This CDR3 has 13 residues. In DNA, the CDR3 is TGTGCCTGGAGTGTAGGTACGTACCAGCCCCAGCATTTT. Translating gives CAWSVGTYQPQHF.

Only a few counts were recorded for this clone. Other DNA sequences in this sample translate to the same CDR3. The gene calls are TRBV4-2 and TRBJ1-2; no reliable D call. The V gene's germline CDR1 is LGHNA and CDR2 YNFKEQ. V dropped 0 bases and J dropped 5 bases, with 4 bases sitting between them. This CDR3 comprises 12 residues. The DNA for the CDR3 is TGTGCCAGCAGCCAAGATAGTTATGGCTACACCTTC. Translating it yields CASSQDSYGYTF.

The chain recombines TRBV6-1 with TRBJ2-1; 14 bases match TRBD2. The V gene's germline CDR1 is MNHNS and CDR2 SASEGT. Unmatched junction bases numbered 5, after V lost 7 bases and J lost 6 bases. This CDR3 is built from 15 residues. The CDR3 sequence is CASKRLAGGPNEQFF. CDR3 in DNA: TGTGCCAGCAAACGACTAGCGGGGGGGCCCAATGAGCAGTTCTTC.

The chain links TRBV9 to TRBJ2-3; D is perhaps TRBD2 (7 bases). This CDR3 region has 16 residues. The V end lost 0 bases, the J end lost 1 base, and 12 bases lay between the germline ends. CDR1 SGDLS and CDR2 YYNGEE come from the germline V gene. CDR3: CASSVDIGGRTDTQYF. CDR3 sequence (DNA): TGTGCCAGCAGCGTAGATATCGGGGGGCGCACAGATACGCAGTATTTT.

This rearrangement joins TRBV19 to TRBJ1-1; D is undetermined. Trimming took off 3 bases at V and 1 base at J, with 6 bases between the two ends. This CDR3 has 13 residues. Germline V lookup: CDR1 LNHDA, CDR2 SQIVND (reference sequence). The CDR3 loop is CASSIYGNTEAFF. CDR3 sequence (DNA): TGTGCCAGTAGTATTTACGGGAACACTGAAGCTTTCTTT.

The rearrangement joins TRBV6-5 to TRBJ2-6, with TRBD1 matching 7 bases. Trimming took 2 bases from V and 12 from J; bases not matched to a gene: 7. Germline V gives CDR1 MNHEY, CDR2 SVGAGI. The CDR3 has 14 residues. CDR3 DNA: TGTGCCAGCAGTTACGGGGGACAGCCACCCGTCCTGACTTTC. Its protein product is CASSYGGQPPVLTF.

DNA for the CDR3: TGTGCCAGCACCCTAACGGGACGAACAGATACGCAGTATTTT. This encodes CASTLTGRTDTQYF. The chain couples TRBV7-2 to TRBJ2-3; either TRBD1 or TRBD2 may fit D (5 bases each). From germline, CDR1 is SGHTA and CDR2 FQGNSA. The CDR3 spans 14 residues. The germline V and J ends were trimmed by 7 bases and 3 bases, with 14 bases remaining between them.

The chain links TRBV4-1 to TRBJ2-5; D is unclear. Deletions cut 4 bases from V and 4 bases from J, with 16 bases between. Germline V gene data show CDR1 as MGHRA and CDR2 as YSYEKL. This CDR3 region has 15 residues. For the CDR3, the DNA is TGCGCCAGCAGCCGTGGATCCCAGGTTATAGAGACCCAGTACTTC. Its translation is CASSRGSQVIETQYF.

V usage is TRBV6-6 and J usage is TRBJ1-1; tentatively, D is TRBD1 (5 bases). Germline CDR1 is MNHNY and CDR2 is SVGAGI (reference sequence). This CDR3 has 14 amino acids. The germline V and J ends were trimmed by 4 bases and 2 bases, with 11 bases remaining between them. Written as DNA, the CDR3 is TGTGCCAGCAGTTTCCGGGACCCTAACACTGAAGCTTTCTTT. Its protein is CASSFRDPNTEAFF.

V gene TRBV11-2 combines with J gene TRBJ1-2, with 8 bases matching TRBD1. Losses at the gene ends were 4 bases for V and 3 bases for J; bases not matched to a gene: 10. CDR3 size: 16 residues. CDR1 is SGHAT, CDR2 FQNNGV, per germline. CDR3 DNA sequence: TGTGCCAGCAGCTCCCTAGGACAGGGAGGGCACTATGGCTACACCTTC. Translation: CASSSLGQGGHYGYTF.

This chain uses TRBV29-1 with TRBJ1-1; no clear D. In germline, CDR1 is SQVTM, CDR2 ANQGSEA. Trimming removed 4 bases from V and 4 bases from J, with 10 bases in between. The CDR3 is 12 amino acids. As DNA, the CDR3 is TGCAGCGTTGCAGGCAGAGGCACTGAAGCTTTCTTT. Residues: CSVAGRGTEAFF.

The chain is built from TRBV4-3 and TRBJ2-5; TRBD1 matches at 7 bases. The CDR3 consists of 13 residues. The ends lost 3 bases at V and 5 bases at J; junction bases unmatched: 3. CDR1 is LGHNA, CDR2 YSLEER, per germline. Here the CDR3 reads CASSQGTAETQYF. Here the CDR3 DNA reads TGCGCCAGCAGCCAGGGGACAGCGGAGACCCAGTACTTC.

The chain joins TRBV21-1 to TRBJ1-6; TRBD1 is taken as the D call from the table, unchecked against the DNA. TRBV21-1 constitutes a pseudogene. The CDR3 length is 17 residues. CDR3 nucleotide sequence: TGTGCCAGCAGCAAATTTGAGGGGGCGGTATATAATTCACCCCTCCACTTT. It translates to CASSKFEGAVYNSPLHF.

This clone was picked up one time. This chain links TRBV28 with TRBJ1-4, with TRBD1 matching over 9 bases. The CDR3 spans 14 residues. Germline V CDR1 and CDR2: MDHEN, SYDVKM. Trimming cost V 11 bases and J 7 bases; bases outside gene matches: 11. CDR3 loop: CAATRGQGGEKLFF. The CDR3, as DNA: TGTGCCGCAACCCGGGGACAGGGCGGTGAAAAACTGTTTTTT. The variable domain in full, completed from reference TRBV28 and TRBJ1-4, reads DVKVTQSSRYLVKRTGEKVFLECVQDMDHENMFWYRQDPGLGLRLIYFSYDVKMKEKGDIPEGYSVSREKKERFSLILESASTNQTSMYLCAATRGQGGEKLFFGSGTQLSVL.

The chain employs TRBV28 and TRBJ1-5, with D unclear. The CDR3 covers 14 residues. Germline CDR1 is MDHEN and CDR2 is SYDVKM. V was pared by 2 bases and J by 1 base, with 6 bases between. CDR3 nucleotides: TGTGCCAGCAGTTTAGGGCAGAGCAATCAGCCCCAGCATTTT. Translated: CASSLGQSNQPQHF.

The V call is TRBV29-1, the J call TRBJ1-2, with TRBD1 identical over 9 bases. After removal of 2 bases from V and 7 bases from J, the junction contained 5 bases not matched to a gene. CDR1 and CDR2 from the germline V gene are SQVTM and ANQGSEA. This CDR3 region has 13 residues. As DNA, the CDR3 is TGCAGCGTTGAACACGGGACAGGGAGTGGCTACACCTTC. It specifies CSVEHGTGSGYTF.

V usage is TRBV19 and J usage is TRBJ1-1; no clear D. The CDR3 is made up of 13 amino acids. The V gene's germline CDR1 is LNHDA and CDR2 SQIVND (reference sequence). V shed 7 bases and J shed 4 bases, with 13 bases lying between them. CDR3 nucleotides: TGTGCCAGTAATTCCAGGTACGCCACTGAAGCTTTCTTT. Protein sequence: CASNSRYATEAFF. The full variable domain, in which reference TRBV19 and TRBJ1-1 provide the parts outside the CDR3, is DGGITQSPKYLFRKEGQNVTLSCEQNLNHDAMYWYRQDPGQGLRLIYYSQIVNDFQKGDIAEGYSVSREKKESFPLTVTSAQKNPTAFYLCASNSRYATEAFFGQGTRLTVV.